This passage covers 26 T cell receptor beta chains from one sample sequenced in a study of cytomegalovirus exposure and HLA in healthy donors. The PCR ran on 60 Vbeta and 13 Jbeta primers. Data came from immunoSEQ multiplex PCR; TCRdb stores just in-frame clones and leaves some out. The repertoire holds some 110,000 clones, with around 10% as singletons. Sequenced input: PBMCs. These receptors were taken from a man aged 35 to 55 in good health and CMV-seropositive.

This clone was counted only a few times. The same CDR3 arises from other DNA sequences in this sample as well. This chain joins TRBV29-1 and TRBJ1-2; D is unclear. From germline, CDR1 is SQVTM and CDR2 ANQGSEA. CDR3 size: 14 residues. Trimming shortened V by 4 bases and J by 4 bases, and 16 bases separated the two germline ends. As DNA, the CDR3 is TGCAGCGTTGTGACGGGAGGACCGAGCTATGGCTACACCTTC. Amino acid sequence: CSVVTGGPSYGYTF. Supplemented by reference TRBV29-1 and TRBJ1-2, the full variable domain reads SAVISQKPSRDICQRGTSLTIQCQVDSQVTMMFWYRQQPGQSLTLIATANQGSEATYESGFVIDKFPISRPNLTFSTLTVSNMSPEDSSIYLCSVVTGGPSYGYTFGSGTRLTVV.

This clone came up a few times. This rearrangement joins TRBV27 to TRBJ2-5; 7 bases agree with TRBD2. Near its end, the DNA agrees better with TRBJ2-7, so the J call may be wrong. There are 15 residues in the CDR3. Per the germline V gene, CDR1 is MNHEY and CDR2 is SMNVEV (reference sequence). CDR3: CASSREGLPTYEQYF. CDR3 nucleotides: TGTGCCAGCAGTAGAGAGGGACTACCGACCTACGAGCAGTACTTC.

Only a few counts were recorded for this clone. V is TRBV5-6 and J is TRBJ2-3; D is unresolved. The CDR3 sequence is 13 residues long. V lost 4 bases to trimming and J lost 3 bases, with 9 bases between them. Germline loops: CDR1 SGHDT, CDR2 YYEEEE. CDR3 coding DNA: TGTGCCAGCAGCCCCTACGGGACAGATACGCAGTATTTT. Amino acids: CASSPYGTDTQYF.

This chain links TRBV7-2 with TRBJ2-7, with 8 bases that match TRBD2. Germline V gives CDR1 SGHTA, CDR2 FQGNSA. V gave up 1 base and J gave up 5 bases; unmatched junction bases: 7. This CDR3 has 15 residues. The DNA for the CDR3 is TGTGCCAGCAGCTTAGTACCGGGAGGGCCTAACGAGCAGTACTTC. Translation gives CASSLVPGGPNEQYF.

This clone was detected only a few times. V usage is TRBV7-6 and J usage is TRBJ2-3; D ambiguous. The CDR3 covers 15 residues. The germline V and J ends were trimmed by 3 bases and 1 base, with 11 bases remaining between them. From germline, CDR1 is SGHVS and CDR2 FNYEAQ. CDR3 residues: CASSLVGGRTDTQYF. CDR3 DNA sequence: TGTGCCAGCAGCTTGGTTGGCGGCCGCACAGATACGCAGTATTTT.

The CDR3 DNA follows: TGTGCCAGCAGTGCCGGAGGACCGGGCTCGCCTTACGAGCAGTACTTC. Protein sequence: CASSAGGPGSPYEQYF. The chain employs TRBV6-1 and TRBJ2-7, with D perhaps TRBD2 (5 bases). Per the germline V gene, CDR1 is MNHNS and CDR2 is SASEGT. The CDR3 extends over 16 amino acids. V lost 4 bases to trimming and J lost 4 bases, with 20 bases between them.

Only a few counts were recorded for this clone. The gene calls are TRBV5-4 and TRBJ1-3; 10 bases align to TRBD1. Germline loops: CDR1 SGHNT, CDR2 YYREEE (reference sequence). V lost 3 bases and J lost 4; bases outside the gene matches: 1. The CDR3 consists of 14 residues. As DNA, the CDR3 is TGTGCCAGCAGCTCGGGACAGGGGGGAAACACCATATATTTT. Translating it yields CASSSGQGGNTIYF.

The rearrangement joins TRBV5-6 to TRBJ2-4, with 7 bases matching TRBD1. The junction had 6 bases not matched to a gene; V was cut back by 3 bases and J by 0 bases. The CDR3 spans 16 residues. Germline V gives CDR1 SGHDT, CDR2 YYEEEE. CDR3 sequence reads: CASSSGQILAKNIQYF. Written as DNA, the CDR3 is TGTGCCAGCAGCTCGGGACAGATATTAGCCAAAAACATTCAGTACTTC.

This clone has more than one count but fewer than ten. The genes are TRBV5-1 and TRBJ1-1; possible D gene TRBD1, 6 bases. The CDR3 is made up of 14 amino acids. The germline V and J ends were trimmed by 0 bases and 4 bases, with 10 bases remaining between them. From germline, CDR1 is SGHRS and CDR2 YFSETQ. DNA for the CDR3: TGCGCCAGCAGCTTGGAGGGACAAGGCACTGAAGCTTTCTTT. This gives the protein CASSLEGQGTEAFF.

The CDR3 reads CASSPRGGGNPDTQYF. The CDR3 coding sequence is TGCGCCAGCAGTCCTCGGGGGGGAGGCAACCCAGATACGCAGTATTTT. The gene calls are TRBV4-1 and TRBJ2-3; 8 nucleotides match TRBD2. V trimming: 6 bases; J trimming: 4 bases; junction bases outside the gene matches: 12. The germline V gene has CDR1 MGHRA and CDR2 YSYEKL. The CDR3 extends over 16 amino acids.

This clone came up a few times. The J gene is TRBJ2-2, the V gene TRBV10-3; no clear D. This CDR3 contains 16 residues. In germline, CDR1 is ENHRY, CDR2 SYGVKD. V shed 6 bases and J shed 0 bases, with 14 bases lying between them. CDR3 sequence: CAISQQMFANTGELFF. CDR3 nucleotides: TGTGCCATCAGCCAACAAATGTTCGCGAACACCGGGGAGCTGTTTTTT.

The V gene is TRBV5-1, the J gene TRBJ1-3; maybe TRBD1 (5 bases). The V end was cut by 0 bases, the J end by 4 bases, with 8 bases between. Germline V gene lookup returns CDR1 SGHRS and CDR2 YFSETQ. The CDR3 has 14 amino acids. The CDR3 nucleotides are TGCGCCAGCAGCTTGGGGGCAGGGGGAAACACCATATATTTT. Protein product: CASSLGAGGNTIYF.

A single count supports this clone. Germline is not matched at one junction end, which may reflect a read error. The same CDR3 is also encoded by other DNA sequences in this sample. CDR3 residues: CASGPQGAQDSYNEQFF. The CDR3 region has the DNA TGTGCTAGTGGTCCTCAGGGGGCGCAAGACTCCTACAATGAGCAATTCTTC. The chain carries TRBV12-5 and TRBJ2-1; 8 bases line up with TRBD1. CDR1 LGHNT and CDR2 FRNRAP come from the germline V gene. The CDR3 runs 17 residues.

Only a few counts were recorded for this clone. This chain joins TRBV25-1 and TRBJ2-7; D gene ambiguous. Per the germline V gene, CDR1 is MGHDK and CDR2 is SYGVNS. Between the trimmed V and J ends, which lost 3 bases and 3 bases, there was a span of 12 bases. The CDR3 is 14 amino acids. The CDR3 protein is CASSENMADYEQYF. The CDR3 DNA follows: TGTGCCAGCAGTGAGAACATGGCCGACTACGAGCAGTACTTC.

This clone was seen more than once but under ten times. Within the sample, other DNA sequences also encode this same CDR3. This chain links TRBV7-9 with TRBJ1-1; D gene unclear. CDR3 length: 13 amino acids. Germline CDR1 and CDR2: SEHNR and FQNEAQ (reference sequence). Trimming pared 5 bases from V and 0 bases from J, leaving 7 bases between. CDR3 protein: CASSLDMNTEAFF. In DNA form, the CDR3 reads TGTGCCAGCAGCCTAGACATGAACACTGAAGCTTTCTTT.

The rearrangement uses TRBV4-2 and TRBJ2-7; D ambiguous. Germline CDR1 is LGHNA and CDR2 is YNFKEQ. The CDR3 sequence is 14 residues long. Deletions cut 6 bases from V and 1 base from J, with 13 bases between. The CDR3 spells CASRISELSYEQYF. CDR3 coding DNA: TGTGCCAGCAGAATATCGGAGCTTTCCTACGAGCAGTACTTC.

This clone was seen a handful of times. J is TRBJ2-5 and V is TRBV6-6; 10 nucleotides match TRBD1. This CDR3 contains 13 residues. The J segment lost 5 bases and the V segment lost 8 bases, leaving 5 bases of the junction unmatched. The germline CDR1 and CDR2 sequences are MNHNY and SVGAGI (reference sequence). The chain's CDR3 is CASVGTGVETQYF. The CDR3 nucleotides read TGTGCCAGCGTCGGGACAGGGGTTGAGACCCAGTACTTC.

V is TRBV6-5 and J is TRBJ2-7; 7 bases are shared with TRBD1. The V and J ends lost 5 bases and 4 bases, in that order; junction bases with no gene match: 8. The CDR3 is made up of 14 amino acids. Germline CDR1 is MNHEY and CDR2 is SVGAGI. The CDR3 region has the DNA TGTGCCAGCAGTGACAGACAGGGTCGGTACGAGCAGTACTTC. Translation: CASSDRQGRYEQYF.

The V call is TRBV5-4, the J call TRBJ2-1; 14 bases line up with TRBD2. V lost 2 bases, J lost 8 bases, and 3 bases stayed unmatched. CDR1 SGHNT and CDR2 YYREEE come from the germline V gene (reference sequence). The length of the CDR3 is 15 residues. The CDR3 nucleotides are TGTGCCAGCAGCTTACCGGGACTAGCGGGAGATGAGCAGTTCTTC. This gives the protein CASSLPGLAGDEQFF. The full variable domain, completed using reference TRBV5-4 and TRBJ2-1, is ETGVTQSPTHLIKTRGQQVTLRCSSQSGHNTVSWYQQALGQGPQFIFQYYREEENGRGNFPPRFSGLQFPNYSSELNVNALELDDSALYLCASSLPGLAGDEQFFGPGTRLTVL.

In this sample, this clone turned up a few times. V is TRBV27 and J is TRBJ2-7; D might be TRBD2 (6 bases). V dropped 5 bases and J dropped 4 bases, with 15 bases sitting between them. Looked up from germline, CDR1 is MNHEY and CDR2 is SMNVEV (reference sequence). CDR3 length: 14 residues. The CDR3 reads CASSPFAGTYEQYF. The DNA for the CDR3 is TGTGCCAGCAGTCCTTTTGCGGGGACTTACGAGCAGTACTTC.

This chain connects TRBV10-3 to TRBJ1-5; 7 positions agree with TRBD1. This CDR3 has 13 residues. Germline CDR1 and CDR2: ENHRY and SYGVKD. V was clipped by 6 bases and J by 8 bases; unmatched bases: 7. DNA for the CDR3: TGTGCCATCAGCCGGGACAGCCGGGAGCCCCAGCATTTT. Translation gives CAISRDSREPQHF.

The chain recombines TRBV27 with TRBJ1-4, with 8 bases that match TRBD1. Germline V lookup: CDR1 MNHEY, CDR2 SMNVEV (reference sequence). The CDR3 loop spans 13 amino acids. Trimming took 2 bases from V and 14 from J; bases not matched to a gene: 7. The CDR3 coding sequence is TGTGCCAGCAGTTTACGGACAGGGAAGTTCCTGTTTTTT. This gives the protein CASSLRTGKFLFF.

This clone was counted a few times. The chain employs TRBV6-5 and TRBJ1-4, with 9 bases aligning to TRBD1. The V gene's germline CDR1 is MNHEY and CDR2 SVGAGI. Losses at the gene ends were 7 bases for V and 10 bases for J; bases not matched to a gene: 7. This CDR3 is 13 amino acids long. DNA for the CDR3: TGTGCCAGCACCAGGGACAGGGAGGGAAAACTGTTTTTT. It codes for CASTRDREGKLFF.

Comments on this clone: The junction shows a germline mismatch at one end, possibly a read error. The identical CDR3 is also encoded by other nucleotide sequences in the sample. V and J are TRBV5-1 and TRBJ1-1; D perhaps matches TRBD1 (5 bases). From germline, CDR1 is SGHRS and CDR2 YFSETQ. The CDR3 consists of 15 residues. This CDR3 is CASSLDPGEDTEAFF. The CDR3 DNA reads TGCGCCAGCAGCTTGGACCCCGGGGAGGACACTGAGGCTTTCTTT.

This sequence joins TRBV5-1 and TRBJ2-1; tentative D call: TRBD2 (6 bases). CDR1 and CDR2 from the germline V gene are SGHRS and YFSETQ. Trimming stripped 5 bases from V and 4 bases from J, with 16 bases between. The CDR3 loop spans 15 amino acids. CDR3 bases: TGCGCCAGCAGTTCCGGGACTCCAGAATACAATGAGCAGTTCTTC. Residues: CASSSGTPEYNEQFF.

This clone came up a few times. The chain recombines TRBV6-5 with TRBJ2-1; D may be TRBD1 (6 bases). The length of the CDR3 is 16 residues. The V end lost 4 bases, the J end lost 1 base, and 14 bases lay between the germline ends. Germline-derived CDR1 and CDR2 are MNHEY and SVGAGI. The CDR3 region is CASSSDRRLSYNEQFF. The CDR3 bases are TGTGCCAGCAGTTCGGACAGACGATTGTCCTACAATGAGCAGTTCTTC.